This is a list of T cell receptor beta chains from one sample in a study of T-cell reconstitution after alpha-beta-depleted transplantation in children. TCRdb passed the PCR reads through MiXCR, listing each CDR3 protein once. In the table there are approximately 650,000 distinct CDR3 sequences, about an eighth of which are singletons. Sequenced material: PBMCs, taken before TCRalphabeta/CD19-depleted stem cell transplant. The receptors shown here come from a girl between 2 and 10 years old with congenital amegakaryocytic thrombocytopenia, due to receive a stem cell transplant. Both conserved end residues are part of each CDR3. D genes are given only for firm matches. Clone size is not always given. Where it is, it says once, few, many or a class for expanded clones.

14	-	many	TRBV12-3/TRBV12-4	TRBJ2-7	CASSLVDGSYEQYF	TGTGCCAGCAGTTTAGTGGACGGCTCCTACGAGCAGTACTTC
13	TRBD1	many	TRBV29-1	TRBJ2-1	CSVTGTGEYEQFF	TGCAGCGTCACCGGGACAGGGGAGTATGAGCAGTTCTTC
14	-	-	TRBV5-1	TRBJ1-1	CASSRGSQNTEAFF	TGCGCCAGCAGCCGCGGTTCGCAGAACACTGAAGCTTTCTTT
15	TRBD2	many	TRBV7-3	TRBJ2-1	CASSYSGTTYNEQFF	TGTGCCAGCAGCTATTCCGGGACTACCTACAATGAGCAGTTCTTC
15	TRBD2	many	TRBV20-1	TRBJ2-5	CSAIYGSGIMETQYF	TGCAGTGCTATTTATGGTAGCGGGATTATGGAGACCCAGTACTTC
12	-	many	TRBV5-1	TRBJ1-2	CASSLAGDGYTF	TGCGCCAGCAGCTTGGCAGGGGATGGCTACACCTTC
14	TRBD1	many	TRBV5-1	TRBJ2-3	CASSIRDRTDTQYF	TGCGCCAGCAGCATCCGGGACAGAACAGATACGCAGTATTTT
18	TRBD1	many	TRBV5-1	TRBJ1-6	CASSSGDREVLYNSPLHF	TGCGCCAGCAGCTCAGGGGACAGGGAGGTTCTCTATAATTCACCCCTCCACTTT
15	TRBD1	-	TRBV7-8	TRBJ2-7	CASSLTRDRDYEQYF	TGTGCCAGCAGCTTAACCCGGGACAGGGACTACGAGCAGTACTTC
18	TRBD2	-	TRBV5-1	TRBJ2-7	CASSLAALTSGSSYEQYF	TGCGCCAGCAGCTTGGCCGCCCTGACTAGCGGGAGTTCCTACGAGCAGTACTTC
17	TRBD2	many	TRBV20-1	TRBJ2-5	CSAALAGGPEIQETQYF	TGCAGTGCGGCGCTAGCGGGAGGTCCTGAAATTCAAGAGACCCAGTACTTC
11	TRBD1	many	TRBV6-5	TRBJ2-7	CASSRPGQENF	TGTGCCAGCAGTCGGCCGGGACAGGAGAACTTC
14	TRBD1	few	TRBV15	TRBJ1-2	CATSRTGASYGYTF	TGTGCCACCAGCAGAACAGGGGCGAGCTATGGCTACACCTTC
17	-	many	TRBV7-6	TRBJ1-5	CASSLASSFGSGQPQHF	TGTGCCAGCAGCTTAGCCTCTTCGTTCGGATCGGGACAGCCCCAGCATTTT
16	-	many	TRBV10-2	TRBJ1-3	CASSESIKISGNTIYF	TGCGCCAGCAGTGAGTCGATTAAGATCTCTGGAAACACCATATATTTT
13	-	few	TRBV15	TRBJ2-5	CATSSLIQETQYF	TGTGCCACCAGCAGCCTAATCCAAGAGACCCAGTACTTC
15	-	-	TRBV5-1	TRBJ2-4	CASSFDPQAKNIQYF	TGCGCCAGCAGCTTCGACCCGCAAGCCAAAAACATTCAGTACTTC
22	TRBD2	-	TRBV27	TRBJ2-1	CASSLRPLIGLAGIRSYNEQFF	TGTGCCAGCAGTTTACGACCCCTTATAGGACTAGCGGGAATTAGGTCCTACAATGAGCAGTTCTTC
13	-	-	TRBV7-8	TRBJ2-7	CASSATPGNEQYF	TGTGCCAGCAGCGCCACTCCGGGCAACGAGCAGTACTTC
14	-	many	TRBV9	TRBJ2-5	CASSVAGTKETQYF	TGTGCCAGCAGCGTCGCCGGGACAAAAGAGACCCAGTACTTC
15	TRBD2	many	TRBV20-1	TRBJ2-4	CSASEREKGEDIQYF	TGCAGTGCTAGCGAGCGGGAAAAGGGTGAGGACATTCAGTACTTC
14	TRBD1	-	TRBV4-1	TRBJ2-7	CASSQRQGPYEQYF	TGCGCCAGCAGCCAACGACAGGGACCCTACGAGCAGTACTTC
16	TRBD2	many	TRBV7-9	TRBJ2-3	CASSPLTSGSTDTQYF	TGTGCCAGCAGCCCGCTGACTAGCGGGAGCACAGATACGCAGTATTTT
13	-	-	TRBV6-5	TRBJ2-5	CASSSMGGETQYF	TGTGCCAGCAGTTCTATGGGGGGAGAGACCCAGTACTTC
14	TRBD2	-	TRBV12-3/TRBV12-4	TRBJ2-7	CASSLTSGNYEQYF	TGTGCCAGCAGCCTGACTAGCGGAAACTACGAGCAGTACTTC
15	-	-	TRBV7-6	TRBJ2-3	CASSLDRDLPRTQYF	TGTGCCAGCAGCTTAGACAGGGACCTCCCGCGTACGCAGTATTTT
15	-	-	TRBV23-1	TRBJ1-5	CASSLTVPGDQPQHF	TGCGCCAGCAGTCTGACGGTCCCGGGCGATCAGCCCCAGCATTTT
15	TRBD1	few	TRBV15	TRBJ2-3	CATSRRGQGTDTQYF	TGTGCCACCAGCAGGCGGGGACAGGGAACAGATACGCAGTATTTT
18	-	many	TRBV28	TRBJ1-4	CASSSGRWGSATNEKLFF	TGTGCCAGCAGTTCCGGGAGGTGGGGATCAGCAACTAATGAAAAACTGTTTTTT
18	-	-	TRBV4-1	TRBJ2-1	CASSQDRPNFVVGNEQFF	TGCGCCAGCAGCCAAGATCGGCCTAATTTCGTCGTCGGCAATGAGCAGTTCTTC
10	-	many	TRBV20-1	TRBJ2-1	CSALYNEQFF	TGCAGTGCGCTCTACAATGAGCAGTTCTTC